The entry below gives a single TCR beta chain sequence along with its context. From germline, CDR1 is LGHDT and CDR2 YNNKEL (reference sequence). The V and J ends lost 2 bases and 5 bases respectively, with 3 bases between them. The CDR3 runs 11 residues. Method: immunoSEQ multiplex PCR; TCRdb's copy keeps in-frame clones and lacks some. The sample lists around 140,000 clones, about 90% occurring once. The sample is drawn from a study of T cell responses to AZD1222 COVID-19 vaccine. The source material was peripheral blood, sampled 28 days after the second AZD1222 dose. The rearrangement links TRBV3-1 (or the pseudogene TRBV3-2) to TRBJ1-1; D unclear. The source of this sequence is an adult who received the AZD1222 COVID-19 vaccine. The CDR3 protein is CASSQHTEAFF. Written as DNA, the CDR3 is TGTGCCAGCAGCCAACATACTGAAGCTTTCTTT.